Described below is a single TCR beta chain sequence and its context. The antigen is undetermined. Naive CD8 cells lacked CD45RO, underwent positive selection for CCR7 and left out terminally differentiated effector memory CD45RA+ cells. Genomic DNA from each subset was divided evenly over several immunoSEQ plates. The repertoire was sequenced with immunoSEQ multiplex PCR; TCRdb's copy has only in-frame clones and lacks some. The table records about 2 million clones, about 95% of them present only once. This record comes from a study of shared clonotypes between healthy human individuals. Overall study: Plates per donor: three CD4 naive, three CD4 memory, two CD8 naive, one CD8 memory. Study-level points and caveats: Rarefaction showed that sequencing of sorted subsets was incomplete (despite large depth).

The receptor comes from a man in his late teens or twenties in good health. Input material: naive CD8+ T cells sorted from blood.

The CDR3: CAWKREEVVGNTIYF. CDR3 nucleotides: TGTGCCTGGAAAAGGGAGGAGGTGGTAGGAAACACCATATATTTT. V usage is TRBV30 and J usage is TRBJ1-3; D ambiguous. V was shortened by 4 bases and J by 4 bases, with 17 bases between the two germline ends. The CDR3 consists of 15 residues. Germline V gene sequence: CDR1 GTSNPN, CDR2 SVGIG (reference sequence).